These 9 T cell receptor beta chains originate from one sample sequenced in a study of blood T cell repertoires in COVID-19. The data were produced by immunoSEQ multiplex PCR, yet TCRdb's version contains in-frame clones alone and is incomplete. Of 150,000 to 200,000 clones in the sample, about 82% were seen once. Sequenced material: peripheral blood. These receptors were taken from a woman aged 25 to 39 with acute or convalescent COVID-19.

The chain links TRBV6-5 to TRBJ2-6; D unclear. CDR1 is MNHEY, CDR2 SVGAGI, per germline. The CDR3 consists of 13 residues. Trimming took off 5 bases at V and 2 bases at J, with 4 bases between the two ends. The CDR3 here is CASSQAGANVLTF. CDR3 bases: TGTGCCAGCAGTCAGGCTGGGGCCAACGTCCTGACTTTC.

V usage is TRBV24-1 and J usage is TRBJ2-5; D unresolved. The CDR3 extends over 15 amino acids. The V gene lost 1 base and the J gene lost 4 bases, with 12 bases spanning the gap. CDR1 KGHDR and CDR2 SFDVKD come from the germline V gene. CDR3 in DNA: TGTGCCACCAGTGATTTAATACTCTTCGCAGAGACCCAGTACTTC. Amino acids: CATSDLILFAETQYF.

This chain connects TRBV24-1 to TRBJ2-1, with D perhaps matching TRBD1 (5 bases). Trimming stripped 6 bases from V and 8 bases from J, with 10 bases between. Germline V gives CDR1 KGHDR, CDR2 SFDVKD. There are 12 residues in the CDR3. DNA of the CDR3: TGTGCCACCAGTCCCCAGGGTGATGAGCAGTTCTTC. This translates into CATSPQGDEQFF.

This chain joins TRBV7-6 and TRBJ1-3, with 7 bases matching TRBD1. Germline CDR1 is SGHVS and CDR2 is FNYEAQ. V was clipped by 1 base and J by 9 bases; unmatched bases: 12. CDR3 size: 16 residues. The CDR3 DNA reads TGTGCCAGCAGCTTAGTGGGACAGCCTGGGGTCGGCACCATATATTTT. The encoded protein is CASSLVGQPGVGTIYF.

The V and J genes are TRBV19 and TRBJ2-3; TRBD1 is a possible D gene (5 bases). V gave up 6 bases and J gave up 0 bases, with 13 bases separating them. The CDR3 covers 15 residues. CDR1 is LNHDA, CDR2 SQIVND, per germline (reference sequence). The DNA of the CDR3 is TGTGCCAGTAGAGCTGTGGCAGGGAGCACAGATACGCAGTATTTT. As protein: CASRAVAGSTDTQYF.

The chain combines TRBV2 with TRBJ2-6; a weak D match, TRBD2 (5 bases). This CDR3 contains 15 residues. Germline V gene data show CDR1 as SNHLY and CDR2 as FYNNEI. Trimming took off 6 bases at V and 3 bases at J, with 12 bases between the two ends. CDR3 protein: CASRDSGFGANVLTF. The CDR3 DNA follows: TGTGCCAGCAGGGATTCGGGGTTTGGGGCCAACGTCCTGACTTTC.

This chain uses TRBV19 with TRBJ1-2; possible D gene TRBD1, 5 bases. V lost 8 bases and J lost 1, with 14 bases in between. Germline V gene data show CDR1 as LNHDA and CDR2 as SQIVND (reference sequence). The CDR3 spans 14 residues. CDR3 nucleotide sequence: TGTGCCAGTTATGACAGTCCTATTAACTATGGCTACACCTTC. Translating gives CASYDSPINYGYTF.

This chain uses TRBV29-1 with TRBJ2-3; 7 nucleotides align to TRBD2. V lost 6 bases to trimming and J lost 4 bases; unmatched junction nucleotides: 4. The CDR3 consists of 12 residues. Per the germline V gene, CDR1 is SQVTM and CDR2 is ANQGSEA. For the CDR3, the DNA is TGCAGCGTCTTTGGGAGGGCAGATACGCAGTATTTT. Protein product: CSVFGRADTQYF.

The rearrangement uses TRBV7-9 and TRBJ2-5, with no clear D. V was pared by 3 bases and J by 4 bases, with 6 bases between. Germline CDR1 is SEHNR and CDR2 is FQNEAQ (reference sequence). This CDR3 comprises 12 residues. The CDR3 nucleotides read TGTGCCAGCAGCTTTACGGGAGAGACCCAGTACTTC. Amino acid sequence: CASSFTGETQYF.